This entry describes one T cell receptor beta chain. No antigen is known for it. Base qualities are not at hand, and no much larger clone is one base apart. CDR1 and CDR2, per the germline V gene, are SGDLS and YYNGEE. From the cysteine up to the phenylalanine, the CDR3 has a length of 15 residues. Of the read, only the CDR3 DNA is kept; its 45 bases are in frame from base 1. V loses 2 bases, J loses 4 bases, and the germline ends lie 15 bases apart. In the prospective study, participants were roughly 18 to 90 years old, resided in fewer than 25 geographic areas of the United States, and were enrolled through a virtual design. To assign participants to cohorts, the prospective study relied on clinical history that participants themselves reported in a screening survey and a study questionnaire. Recovered participants in ImmuneRACE Cohort 3 were defined as having two consecutive negative NP/OP PCR tests, clearance from a healthcare professional, or resolution of symptoms. Mobile phlebotomists in the prospective study collected whole blood, serum and a nasopharyngeal or oropharyngeal swab from every participant. Participants in the prospective study had the option to provide additional blood draws and questionnaires over an approximately 2-month period. Before DNA extraction, prospective study blood samples were shipped either frozen or at room temperature.

TCRbeta CDR3 regions were amplified from genomic DNA using the immunoSEQ Assay, a bias-controlled multiplex PCR. Concerning the study's data processing: The number of nucleated cells in each sample was estimated by amplification of reference gene primers within the assay. Sequence reads were collapsed and filtered to measure the absolute abundance of every unique TCRbeta CDR3 rearrangement. For each sample, productive Simpson clonality was calculated as the square root of Simpson's diversity index across productive rearrangements. TCRdb holds this immuneACCESS table with in-frame rearrangements only. Some clones are missing; in checked studies, unresolved V genes explain under half, and the rest has no known cause. The DNA gave D and trimming, while V, J and clone size come from that table. Here the sample has a few hundred thousand clones; nearly 90% occur a single time. The top ten clonotypes cover 5.5% to 6% of the sample.

These data are taken from a study of blood T cell repertoires in COVID-19 (dated by TCRdb to 2018 to 2020). Looking at the study overall: Collaborator samples came from the United States, Italy and Spain and covered acute and convalescent phases of COVID-19. HLA class I and class II types, where available, came from metadata supplied by the sample provider rather than from assay-based typing. The repertoires were released in a freely available public database meant as a resource for research on the immune response to SARS-CoV-2. The dataset comprised deeply sampled blood TCRbeta repertoires from subjects exposed to, actively infected with, or recovered from COVID-19. The sample metadata nearly always contained a de-identified subject ID, COVID-19 status, age in years and sex. Samples were obtained from the ongoing ImmuneRACE study (first 160 participants) and from about 1,300 subjects provided by 6 global collaborators. The material from the prospective study consisted of cDNA or gDNA derived from T cells, B-cell-depleted T cells, or PBMCs.

Here is what the overall study found, with its caveats: How much clinical and demographic metadata was included differed by source and by participant, and the metadata was provided uncurated.

This sequence originates from a woman in her twenties or thirties who had recovered from COVID-19. Specimen: PBMCs or T cells enriched from blood (not recorded which). This chain joins TRBV9 to TRBJ1-1; TRBD1 is a weak D gene call, 5 bases matching. The CDR3 protein is CASSVTELGGTEAFF. The nucleotides read TGTGCCAGCAGCGTTACTGAGTTGGGGGGCACTGAAGCTTTCTTT.